A selection of T cell receptor beta chains follows, all from one sample in a study of T cells in Graves' hyperthyroidism and ophthalmopathy. Each CDR3 protein gets one entry after TCRdb re-called the multiplex PCR reads with MiXCR. This sample has a few hundred thousand distinct CDR3 sequences, with approximately 44% found just once. The specimen was peripheral blood or thyroid tissue (not recorded which). The origin of the receptors is a woman younger than 30 with Graves' hyperthyroidism. CDR3s include the opening cysteine and the closing phenylalanine or tryptophan. A D gene is named only where the DNA matches it firmly. Size values are once, few and many counts, or a class for expanded clones, and some rows have none.

d_call: NA
v_call: TRBV29-1
clone_size: many
j_call: TRBJ2-7
cdr3_nt: TGCAGCGTGGGTACAGGCTACGAGCAGTACTTC
cdr3_aa: CSVGTGYEQYF

d_call: NA
v_call: TRBV6-5
clone_size: many
j_call: TRBJ1-1
cdr3_nt: TGTGCCAGCAGTTACTCGTCACGGCTGAACACTGAAGCTTTCTTT
cdr3_aa: CASSYSSRLNTEAFF

d_call: NA
v_call: TRBV11-2
clone_size: NA
j_call: TRBJ1-2
cdr3_nt: TGTGCCAGCAGCGGAACGTGGGGCTACACCTTC
cdr3_aa: CASSGTWGYTF

d_call: TRBD1
v_call: TRBV12-3/TRBV12-4
clone_size: NA
j_call: TRBJ2-5
cdr3_nt: TGTGCCAGCAGTTCCGCAGGGGGGACCCAGTACTTC
cdr3_aa: CASSSAGGTQYF

d_call: TRBD2
v_call: TRBV20-1
clone_size: NA
j_call: TRBJ2-7
cdr3_nt: TGCAGTGCCGCAGGACTAGCGGGATTCTACGAGCAGTACTTC
cdr3_aa: CSAAGLAGFYEQYF

d_call: NA
v_call: TRBV27
clone_size: many
j_call: TRBJ1-2
cdr3_nt: TGTGCCAGCACCTCCAGGGCTGACTATGGCTACACCTTC
cdr3_aa: CASTSRADYGYTF

d_call: NA
v_call: TRBV2
clone_size: NA
j_call: TRBJ2-3
cdr3_nt: TGTGCCAGCAGGGGGCAGGCAGGGGTCGCAGATACGCAGTATTTT
cdr3_aa: CASRGQAGVADTQYF

d_call: NA
v_call: TRBV5-6
clone_size: many
j_call: TRBJ1-1
cdr3_nt: TGTGCCAGCAGCTTGGTGGGACGGAAGAACACTGAAGCTTTCTTT
cdr3_aa: CASSLVGRKNTEAFF

d_call: TRBD1
v_call: TRBV19
clone_size: NA
j_call: TRBJ2-7
cdr3_nt: TGTGCCAGTAGTAAATGGGACAGGGGAACCACCGGCTACGAGCAGTACTTC
cdr3_aa: CASSKWDRGTTGYEQYF

d_call: NA
v_call: TRBV27
clone_size: many
j_call: TRBJ1-3
cdr3_nt: TGTGCCAGCAGTGACCTCGGTGGAAACACCATATATTTT
cdr3_aa: CASSDLGGNTIYF

d_call: NA
v_call: TRBV7-2
clone_size: many
j_call: TRBJ1-5
cdr3_nt: TGTGCCAGCAGCTTAAGATACCCGGCGTATCAGCCCCAGCATTTT
cdr3_aa: CASSLRYPAYQPQHF

d_call: NA
v_call: TRBV5-1
clone_size: NA
j_call: TRBJ1-2
cdr3_nt: TGCGCCAGCAGCTTGGGGCAGGGACCCCTCTATGGCTACACCTTC
cdr3_aa: CASSLGQGPLYGYTF

d_call: NA
v_call: TRBV12-3/TRBV12-4
clone_size: NA
j_call: TRBJ2-1
cdr3_nt: TGTGCCAGCAGTTTTACAAACCCCCACCGGGAGAGCTCCTACAATGAGCAGTTCTTC
cdr3_aa: CASSFTNPHRESSYNEQFF

d_call: NA
v_call: TRBV13
clone_size: NA
j_call: TRBJ2-1
cdr3_nt: TGTGCCAGCAGCCTTGACACAGGCAGGTCCAATGAGCAGTTCTTC
cdr3_aa: CASSLDTGRSNEQFF

d_call: NA
v_call: TRBV18
clone_size: many
j_call: TRBJ2-7
cdr3_nt: TGTGCCAGCTCAGCCCAACAGGGACACTACGAGCAGTACTTC
cdr3_aa: CASSAQQGHYEQYF

d_call: NA
v_call: TRBV27
clone_size: NA
j_call: TRBJ2-7
cdr3_nt: TGTGCCAGCAGTTCCCAGATACAGCCTTACGAGCAGTACTTC
cdr3_aa: CASSSQIQPYEQYF

d_call: TRBD1
v_call: TRBV12-3/TRBV12-4
clone_size: many
j_call: TRBJ1-6
cdr3_nt: TGTGCCAGCAACCGACAGGGTGCATATAATTCACCCCTCCACTTT
cdr3_aa: CASNRQGAYNSPLHF

d_call: NA
v_call: TRBV12-3/TRBV12-4
clone_size: many
j_call: TRBJ2-7
cdr3_nt: TGTGCCAGCAGCCAAGACAGCTACGAGCAGTACTTC
cdr3_aa: CASSQDSYEQYF

d_call: NA
v_call: TRBV5-1
clone_size: many
j_call: TRBJ1-1
cdr3_nt: TGCGCCAGCAGTTTGAATGCGGGGGCGTTGACTGAAGCTTTCTTT
cdr3_aa: CASSLNAGALTEAFF

d_call: NA
v_call: TRBV10-2
clone_size: many
j_call: TRBJ2-7
cdr3_nt: TGCGCCAGCAGTGAGGGTAGCTCCTACGAGCAGTACTTC
cdr3_aa: CASSEGSSYEQYF

d_call: TRBD1
v_call: TRBV11-2
clone_size: NA
j_call: TRBJ1-4
cdr3_nt: TGTGCCAGCAGCCGAGATCTAGGACAGGCTGGGGAAAAACTGTTTTTT
cdr3_aa: CASSRDLGQAGEKLFF

d_call: TRBD1
v_call: TRBV2
clone_size: many
j_call: TRBJ1-3
cdr3_nt: TGTGCCAGCAGTGAAGCGACAGGGGTTCGAAACACCATATATTTT
cdr3_aa: CASSEATGVRNTIYF

d_call: NA
v_call: TRBV7-9
clone_size: NA
j_call: TRBJ2-7
cdr3_nt: TGTGCCAGCAGCTCAGGACGCACGCGCTACGAGCAGTACTTC
cdr3_aa: CASSSGRTRYEQYF

d_call: NA
v_call: TRBV24-1
clone_size: many
j_call: TRBJ1-4
cdr3_nt: TGTGCCACCAGTGAACAATCTGCCCGGGACACTGAACACGAAAAACTGTTTTTT
cdr3_aa: CATSEQSARDTEHEKLFF

d_call: NA
v_call: TRBV5-1
clone_size: NA
j_call: TRBJ2-7
cdr3_nt: TGCGCCAGCAGCCTTGGTGGGACTCAGCGCTACGAGCAGTACTTC
cdr3_aa: CASSLGGTQRYEQYF

d_call: NA
v_call: TRBV7-9
clone_size: many
j_call: TRBJ1-2
cdr3_nt: TGTGCCAGCAGCCCTCGGGGAAGAGGCCACTATGGCTACACCTTC
cdr3_aa: CASSPRGRGHYGYTF

d_call: TRBD1
v_call: TRBV6-1
clone_size: NA
j_call: TRBJ2-2
cdr3_nt: TGTGCCAGCAGTGAAGGACAGGGTGAAACCGGGGAGCTGTTTTTT
cdr3_aa: CASSEGQGETGELFF

d_call: NA
v_call: TRBV5-5
clone_size: NA
j_call: TRBJ1-1
cdr3_nt: TGTGCCAGCAGTTTGCAGGTGATTGGGGAAGCTTTCTTT
cdr3_aa: CASSLQVIGEAFF

d_call: TRBD2
v_call: TRBV20-1
clone_size: many
j_call: TRBJ2-7
cdr3_nt: TGCAGTGCGAGGGGACTAGCGGGAGGGGCCTACGAGCAGTACTTC
cdr3_aa: CSARGLAGGAYEQYF

d_call: NA
v_call: TRBV6-6
clone_size: many
j_call: TRBJ1-1
cdr3_nt: TGTGCCAGCAGTTACATCGGACAGAACACTGAAGCTTTCTTT
cdr3_aa: CASSYIGQNTEAFF

d_call: NA
v_call: TRBV7-9
clone_size: NA
j_call: TRBJ1-5
cdr3_nt: TGTGCCAGCAGCGGCACTAGCGGAACCTACAATGAGCAGCCCCAGCATTTT
cdr3_aa: CASSGTSGTYNEQPQHF

d_call: NA
v_call: TRBV7-9
clone_size: many
j_call: TRBJ1-1
cdr3_nt: TGTGCCAGCAGCTCCGAGACAGCTGAAGCTTTCTTT
cdr3_aa: CASSSETAEAFF

d_call: NA
v_call: TRBV9
clone_size: many
j_call: TRBJ1-1
cdr3_nt: TGTGCCAGCAGCGTAGTCGGCGCCGGGACTGAAGCTTTCTTT
cdr3_aa: CASSVVGAGTEAFF

d_call: NA
v_call: TRBV12-3/TRBV12-4
clone_size: many
j_call: TRBJ1-1
cdr3_nt: TGTGCCAGCAGGCTCACAGGAGACACTGAAGCTTTCTTT
cdr3_aa: CASRLTGDTEAFF

d_call: NA
v_call: TRBV7-8
clone_size: many
j_call: TRBJ1-4
cdr3_nt: TGTGCCAGCAGCTTAGGGGGCAAAGGAAAACTGTTTTTT
cdr3_aa: CASSLGGKGKLFF

d_call: NA
v_call: TRBV12-3/TRBV12-4
clone_size: NA
j_call: TRBJ1-4
cdr3_nt: TGTGCCAGCAGCCTCCGGACTAGCGGGAAACTGTTTTTT
cdr3_aa: CASSLRTSGKLFF

d_call: NA
v_call: TRBV24-1
clone_size: few
j_call: TRBJ2-3
cdr3_nt: TGTGCCACCAGCAGGACATCCGCAGATACGCAGTATTTT
cdr3_aa: CATSRTSADTQYF

d_call: NA
v_call: TRBV5-6
clone_size: once
j_call: TRBJ1-1
cdr3_nt: TGTGCCAGCAGCTTGATTGAGGGGGGGGCCACTGAAGCTTTCTTT
cdr3_aa: CASSLIEGGATEAFF

d_call: NA
v_call: TRBV20-1
clone_size: NA
j_call: TRBJ1-4
cdr3_nt: TGCAGTGCCCGCCATGGACTAGGCGACAATGAAAAACTGTTTTTT
cdr3_aa: CSARHGLGDNEKLFF

d_call: TRBD2
v_call: TRBV9
clone_size: many
j_call: TRBJ2-5
cdr3_nt: TGTGCCAGCAGCTTGAGCGGGAAAGAGACCCAGTACTTC
cdr3_aa: CASSLSGKETQYF

d_call: NA
v_call: TRBV5-4
clone_size: NA
j_call: TRBJ2-2
cdr3_nt: TGTGCCAGCAGCTTGCCGGGCAACCCGAACACCGGGGAGCTGTTTTTT
cdr3_aa: CASSLPGNPNTGELFF

d_call: NA
v_call: TRBV7-9
clone_size: once
j_call: TRBJ2-7
cdr3_nt: TGTGCCTCAGAGCGGGACACCCCCTACGAGCAGTACTTC
cdr3_aa: CASERDTPYEQYF

d_call: TRBD1
v_call: TRBV7-2
clone_size: NA
j_call: TRBJ1-2
cdr3_nt: TGTGCCAGCAGCTTTGACAGGGGCGACGGCTATGGCTACACCTTC
cdr3_aa: CASSFDRGDGYGYTF

d_call: NA
v_call: TRBV5-1
clone_size: NA
j_call: TRBJ2-5
cdr3_nt: TGCGCCAGCAGCACGGGGCTGATCAGCACCGAGACCCAGTACTTC
cdr3_aa: CASSTGLISTETQYF

d_call: TRBD2
v_call: TRBV20-1
clone_size: NA
j_call: TRBJ2-5
cdr3_nt: TGCAGTGCGGAGACTAGCGAGACCTACCAAGAGACCCAGTACTTC
cdr3_aa: CSAETSETYQETQYF

d_call: NA
v_call: TRBV15
clone_size: NA
j_call: TRBJ1-5
cdr3_nt: TGTGCCCCCGGAATCAGGGAGGGAAGCAATCAGCCCCAGCATTTT
cdr3_aa: CAPGIREGSNQPQHF

d_call: NA
v_call: TRBV3-1
clone_size: NA
j_call: TRBJ2-7
cdr3_nt: TGTGCCAGCAGCCAAGTAGAAAACGAGCAGTACTTC
cdr3_aa: CASSQVENEQYF

d_call: NA
v_call: TRBV15
clone_size: many
j_call: TRBJ1-5
cdr3_nt: TGTGCCACCAGCAGGGAGCTGGGACGGCTGAATCAGCCCCAGCATTTT
cdr3_aa: CATSRELGRLNQPQHF

d_call: TRBD1
v_call: TRBV6-5
clone_size: many
j_call: TRBJ1-2
cdr3_nt: TGTGCCAGCAGTCGAACGACAGGGCCAGCCTATGGCTACACCTTC
cdr3_aa: CASSRTTGPAYGYTF

d_call: TRBD1
v_call: TRBV7-9
clone_size: NA
j_call: TRBJ2-7
cdr3_nt: TGTGCCAGCAGGGAATACAGGGGTGGCTCCTACGAGCAGTACTTC
cdr3_aa: CASREYRGGSYEQYF

d_call: TRBD2
v_call: TRBV19
clone_size: NA
j_call: TRBJ2-1
cdr3_nt: TGTGCCAGTAGTATTTCCCCTGGCGGGAGTCCCTACAATGAGCAGTTCTTC
cdr3_aa: CASSISPGGSPYNEQFF

d_call: NA
v_call: TRBV7-9
clone_size: many
j_call: TRBJ2-2
cdr3_nt: TGTGCCAGCAGCTTAAGCAGGAACACCGGGGAGCTGTTTTTT
cdr3_aa: CASSLSRNTGELFF

d_call: TRBD2
v_call: TRBV20-1
clone_size: NA
j_call: TRBJ2-3
cdr3_nt: TGCAGTGCTTCCAGACTAGCGGGCACAGATACGCAGTATTTT
cdr3_aa: CSASRLAGTDTQYF